Below are 15 T cell receptor beta chains sequenced from a single sample in a study of blood T cell repertoires in COVID-19. TCRdb's copy holds only in-frame clones and misses some; the assay was immunoSEQ multiplex PCR. The table has about 180,000 clones, roughly 86% seen once; the top ten hold around 1.5%. Input material: peripheral blood. These receptor sequences come from a woman aged 50 to 60 with acute or convalescent COVID-19.

The chain recombines TRBV6-5 with TRBJ1-2; the D gene is possibly TRBD1 (6 bases). Germline-derived CDR1 and CDR2 are MNHEY and SVGAGI. CDR3 length: 11 amino acids. V lost 8 bases to trimming and J lost 8 bases, with 12 bases between them. CDR3 bases: TGTGCCAGCGGGAGGGGGGAGGGCTACACCTTC. Protein product: CASGRGEGYTF.

The rearrangement links TRBV2 to TRBJ1-5; D not certain. V was pared by 8 bases and J by 3 bases, with 17 bases between. This CDR3 contains 15 residues. Germline assignment: CDR1 SNHLY and CDR2 FYNNEI. The CDR3 nucleotides are TGTGCCAGCCGACTAGGCTCGGGAGACAATCAGCCCCAGCATTTT. As protein: CASRLGSGDNQPQHF.

V usage is TRBV7-2 and J usage is TRBJ1-6, with D possibly TRBD1 on 6 matching bases. The V end was cut by 5 bases, the J end by 8 bases, with 10 bases between. In germline, CDR1 is SGHTA, CDR2 FQGNSA. The CDR3 has 13 amino acids. CDR3 sequence: CASSEGGYSPLHF. DNA for the CDR3: TGTGCCAGCAGCGAGGGGGGGTATTCACCCCTCCACTTT.

This clone occurred once. J is TRBJ2-7 and V is TRBV27; 12 bases are shared with TRBD2. The germline V gene has CDR1 MNHEY and CDR2 SMNVEV (reference sequence). The CDR3 has 16 amino acids. V trimming: 5 bases; J trimming: 2 bases; junction bases outside the gene matches: 7. The CDR3 sequence is CASSGGLAGGAYEQYF. The CDR3 DNA is TGTGCCAGCAGTGGAGGGCTAGCGGGAGGGGCCTACGAGCAGTACTTC.

V gene TRBV27 combines with J gene TRBJ2-3, with 13 bases lining up with TRBD2. CDR3 length: 18 amino acids. With V trimmed by 10 bases and J by 6 bases, 19 bases remained unmatched. Germline V gene sequence: CDR1 MNHEY, CDR2 SMNVEV (reference sequence). For the CDR3, the DNA is TGTGCCAACCCCAGGCGTACCGGGACTAGCGGGAATCGGGATACGCAGTATTTT. It encodes CANPRRTGTSGNRDTQYF.

The chain joins TRBV5-4 to TRBJ1-3; tentatively, D is TRBD1 (6 bases). CDR1 is SGHNT and CDR2 is YYREEE in the germline V gene (reference sequence). This CDR3 is 15 amino acids long. Trimming left V 0 bases short and J 0 bases short, with 7 bases between. CDR3 residues: CASSLDRDSGNTIYF. Written as DNA, the CDR3 is TGTGCCAGCAGCTTGGACAGGGACTCTGGAAACACCATATATTTT.

This clone has just one count. The CDR3 DNA is TGTGCCAGCTCACCACCCATCACAGATACGCAGTATTTT. This encodes CASSPPITDTQYF. The chain combines TRBV18 with TRBJ2-3; the D is unclear. Looked up from germline, CDR1 is KGHSH and CDR2 is LQKENI. The CDR3 is 13 residues long. V lost 0 bases to trimming and J lost 2 bases, with 3 bases between them.

The chain is built from TRBV29-1 and TRBJ1-2; 8 positions match TRBD1. CDR3 length: 13 amino acids. CDR1 SQVTM and CDR2 ANQGSEA come from the germline V gene. V lost 5 bases to trimming and J lost 3 bases; unmatched junction nucleotides: 5. CDR3 protein: CSVRTGNDYGYTF. The CDR3 region has the DNA TGCAGCGTTAGGACAGGGAACGACTATGGCTACACCTTC.

The V gene is TRBV15, the J gene TRBJ2-1, with 8 bases matching TRBD1. J was trimmed by 9 bases and V by 5 bases; bases with no gene match: 12. Germline values: CDR1 LNHNV, CDR2 YYDKDF (reference sequence). The CDR3 covers 15 residues. The CDR3 is CATSPRTGLVREQFF. The CDR3 nucleotides are TGTGCCACCAGCCCCCGGACAGGGTTGGTTCGTGAGCAGTTCTTC.

V gene TRBV13 combines with J gene TRBJ1-5; D call uncertain. Germline-derived CDR1 and CDR2 are PRHDT and FYEKMQ (reference sequence). The V end was cut by 2 bases, the J end by 6 bases, with 5 bases between. The CDR3 loop spans 12 amino acids. The CDR3 DNA sequence: TGTGCCAGCAGCTTATATCGTCAGCCCCAGCATTTT. Encoded protein: CASSLYRQPQHF.

V and J are TRBV29-1 and TRBJ1-5, with 8 bases that match TRBD1. The V and J ends lost 4 bases and 3 bases, in that order; junction bases with no gene match: 5. Germline CDR1 and CDR2: SQVTM and ANQGSEA. This CDR3 is 14 amino acids long. For the CDR3, the DNA is TGCAGCGTTGCCGCGACAGGGGACAATCAGCCCCAGCATTTT. Protein product: CSVAATGDNQPQHF.

The rearrangement joins TRBV7-2 to TRBJ2-7; 9 bases are a match to TRBD1. The germline V gene encodes CDR1 SGHTA and CDR2 FQGNSA. This CDR3 is 18 amino acids long. Trimming took 2 bases from V and 0 from J; bases not matched to a gene: 11. The CDR3 nucleotides read TGTGCCAGCAGCTTATACCTGGGACAGGGTCCAGGCTCCTACGAGCAGTACTTC. Amino acid sequence: CASSLYLGQGPGSYEQYF.

This chain uses TRBV5-1 with TRBJ2-7; no reliable D call. Trimming cost V 4 bases and J 0 bases, with 17 bases left between them. Per germline, CDR1 SGHRS and CDR2 YFSETQ. This CDR3 is built from 16 residues. CDR3 loop: CASSTRGQPSSYEQYF. The CDR3 DNA reads as TGCGCCAGCAGCACCCGTGGGCAGCCGAGCTCCTACGAGCAGTACTTC.

This clone was counted a few times. V usage is TRBV9 and J usage is TRBJ2-7, with 11 bases matching TRBD2. Per the germline V gene, CDR1 is SGDLS and CDR2 is YYNGEE. The CDR3 runs 14 residues. Unmatched junction bases numbered 2, after V lost 0 bases and J lost 6 bases. CDR3 bases: TGTGCCAGCAGCGTAGGAGGACTAGCGGGCGAGCAGTACTTC. Translation: CASSVGGLAGEQYF.

In nucleotides, the CDR3 is TGTGCTGGAGGGGACAATGAGCAGTTCTTC. The encoded protein is CAGGDNEQFF. The chain is built from TRBV30 and TRBJ2-1; D is possibly TRBD2 (6 bases). Per the germline V gene, CDR1 is GTSNPN and CDR2 is SVGIG (reference sequence). This CDR3 has 10 amino acids.